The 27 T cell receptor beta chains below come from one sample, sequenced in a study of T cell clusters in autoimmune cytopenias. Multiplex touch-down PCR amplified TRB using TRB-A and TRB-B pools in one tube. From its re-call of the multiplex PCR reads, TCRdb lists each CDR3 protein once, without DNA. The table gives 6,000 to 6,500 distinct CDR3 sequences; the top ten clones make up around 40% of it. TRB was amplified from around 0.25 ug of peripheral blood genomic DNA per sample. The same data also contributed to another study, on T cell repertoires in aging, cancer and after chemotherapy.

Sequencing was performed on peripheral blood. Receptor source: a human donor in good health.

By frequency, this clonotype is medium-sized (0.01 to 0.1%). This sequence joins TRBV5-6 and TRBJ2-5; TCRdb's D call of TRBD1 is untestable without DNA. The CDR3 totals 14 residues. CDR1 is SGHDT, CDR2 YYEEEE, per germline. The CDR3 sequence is CASSWTEYQETQYF.

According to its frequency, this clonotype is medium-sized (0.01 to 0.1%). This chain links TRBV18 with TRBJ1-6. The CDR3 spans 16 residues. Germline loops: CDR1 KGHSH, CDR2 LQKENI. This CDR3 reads CASSPSEVLGNSPLHF. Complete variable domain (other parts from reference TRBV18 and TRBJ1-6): NAGVMQNPRHLVRRRGQEARLRCSPMKGHSHVYWYRQLPEEGLKFMVYLQKENIIDESGMPKERFSAEFPKEGPSILRIQQVVRGDSAAYFCASSPSEVLGNSPLHFGNGTRLTVT.

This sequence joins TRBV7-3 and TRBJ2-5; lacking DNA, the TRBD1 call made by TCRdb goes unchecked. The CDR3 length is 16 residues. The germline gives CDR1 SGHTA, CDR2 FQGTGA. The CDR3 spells CASSLGPTTGGETQYF.

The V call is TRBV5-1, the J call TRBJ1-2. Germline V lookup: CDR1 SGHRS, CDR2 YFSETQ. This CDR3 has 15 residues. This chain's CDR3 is CASSLAQVANYGYTF.

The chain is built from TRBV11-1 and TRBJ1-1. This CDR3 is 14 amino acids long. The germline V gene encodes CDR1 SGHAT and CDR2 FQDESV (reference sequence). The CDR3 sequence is CASSPDGSHTEAFF.

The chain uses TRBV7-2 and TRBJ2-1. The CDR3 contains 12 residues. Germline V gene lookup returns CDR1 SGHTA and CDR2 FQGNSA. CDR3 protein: CASSLQDNEQFF. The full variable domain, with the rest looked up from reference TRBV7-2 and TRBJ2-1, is GAGVSQSPSNKVTEKGKDVELRCDPISGHTALYWYRQSLGQGLEFLIYFQGNSAPDKSGLPSDRFSAERTGGSVSTLTIQRTQQEDSAVYLCASSLQDNEQFFGPGTRLTVL.

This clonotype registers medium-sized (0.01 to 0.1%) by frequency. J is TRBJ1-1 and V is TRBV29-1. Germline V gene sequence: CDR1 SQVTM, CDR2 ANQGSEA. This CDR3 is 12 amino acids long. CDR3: CSAHREGTEAFF.

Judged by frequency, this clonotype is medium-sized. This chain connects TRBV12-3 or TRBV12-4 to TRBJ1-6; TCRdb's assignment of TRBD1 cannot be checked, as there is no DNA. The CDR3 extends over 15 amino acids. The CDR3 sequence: CASSPTGQPNSPLHF.

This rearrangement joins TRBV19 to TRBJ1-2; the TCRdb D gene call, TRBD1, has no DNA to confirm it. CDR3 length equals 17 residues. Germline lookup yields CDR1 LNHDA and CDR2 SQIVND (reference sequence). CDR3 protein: CASSIDSGTGKLNGYTF.

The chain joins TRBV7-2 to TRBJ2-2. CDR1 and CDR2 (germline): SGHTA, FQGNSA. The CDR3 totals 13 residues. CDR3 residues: CASSLKSTGELFF.

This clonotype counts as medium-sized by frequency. The CDR3 loop reads CAISRGDNYGYTF. This chain uses TRBV10-3 with TRBJ1-2; TCRdb outputs TRBD1, but without DNA this stays unchecked. Germline V gene data show CDR1 as ENHRY and CDR2 as SYGVKD. The CDR3 consists of 13 residues.

This CDR3 is CASRRESGSTEAFF. The J gene is TRBJ1-1, the V gene TRBV5-1; the D call from TCRdb, TRBD1, cannot be confirmed without DNA. This CDR3 contains 14 residues. Germline V CDR1 and CDR2: SGHRS, YFSETQ.

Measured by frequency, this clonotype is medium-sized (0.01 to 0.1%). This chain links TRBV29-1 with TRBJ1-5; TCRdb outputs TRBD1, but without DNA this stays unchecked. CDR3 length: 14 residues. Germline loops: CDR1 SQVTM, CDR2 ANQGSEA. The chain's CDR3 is CSGSGTGGRGPQHF.

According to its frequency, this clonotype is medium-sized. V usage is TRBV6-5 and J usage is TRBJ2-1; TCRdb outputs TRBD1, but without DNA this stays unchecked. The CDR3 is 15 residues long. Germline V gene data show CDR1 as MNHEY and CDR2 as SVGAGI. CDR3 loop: CASSRTGGSYNEQFF.

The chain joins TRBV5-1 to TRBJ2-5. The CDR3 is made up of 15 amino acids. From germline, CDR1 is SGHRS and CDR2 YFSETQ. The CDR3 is CASSLVAAIRETQYF. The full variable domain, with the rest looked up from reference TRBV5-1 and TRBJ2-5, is KAGVTQTPRYLIKTRGQQVTLSCSPISGHRSVSWYQQTPGQGLQFLFEYFSETQRNKGNFPGRFSGRQFSNSRSEMNVSTLELGDSALYLCASSLVAAIRETQYFGPGTRLLVL.

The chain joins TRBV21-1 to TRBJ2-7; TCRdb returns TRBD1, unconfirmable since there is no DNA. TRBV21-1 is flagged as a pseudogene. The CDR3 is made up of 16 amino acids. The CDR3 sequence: CASSKGQTGPPYEQYF.

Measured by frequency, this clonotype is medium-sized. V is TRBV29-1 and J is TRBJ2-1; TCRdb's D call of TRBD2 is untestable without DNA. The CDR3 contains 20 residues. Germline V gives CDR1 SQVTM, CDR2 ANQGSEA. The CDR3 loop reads CSVEAERLAGGISSYNEQFF.

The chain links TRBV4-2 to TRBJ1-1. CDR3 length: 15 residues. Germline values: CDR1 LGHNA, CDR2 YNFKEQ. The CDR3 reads CASSQDPKAYSEAFF.

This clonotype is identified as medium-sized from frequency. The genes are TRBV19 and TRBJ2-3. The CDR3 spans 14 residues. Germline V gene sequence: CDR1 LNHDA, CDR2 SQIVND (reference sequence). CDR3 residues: CASSIGSLTDTQYF.

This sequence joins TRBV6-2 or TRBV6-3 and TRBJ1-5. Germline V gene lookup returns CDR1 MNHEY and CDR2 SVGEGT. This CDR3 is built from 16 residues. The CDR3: CASSYVAGLSNQPQHF.

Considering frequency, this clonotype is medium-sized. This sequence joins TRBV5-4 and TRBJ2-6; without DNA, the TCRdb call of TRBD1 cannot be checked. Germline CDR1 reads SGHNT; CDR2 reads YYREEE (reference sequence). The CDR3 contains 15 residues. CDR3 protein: CASSNRGSGANVLTF.

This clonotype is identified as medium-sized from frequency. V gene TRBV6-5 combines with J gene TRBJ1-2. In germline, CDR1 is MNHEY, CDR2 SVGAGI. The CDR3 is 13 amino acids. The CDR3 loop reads CASSLGTNYGYTF.

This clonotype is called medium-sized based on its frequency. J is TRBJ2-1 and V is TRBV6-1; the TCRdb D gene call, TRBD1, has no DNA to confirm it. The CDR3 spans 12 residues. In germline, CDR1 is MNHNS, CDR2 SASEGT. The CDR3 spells CASNRGYNEQFF.

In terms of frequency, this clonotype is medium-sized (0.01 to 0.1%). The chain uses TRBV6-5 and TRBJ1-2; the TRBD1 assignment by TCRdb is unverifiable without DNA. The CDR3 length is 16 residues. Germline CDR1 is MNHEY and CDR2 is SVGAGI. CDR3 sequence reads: CASSYSRTGGNYGYTF.

CDR3 in amino acids: CASSYGGIQNTEAFF. V gene TRBV6-5 combines with J gene TRBJ1-1; TCRdb's D gene call, TRBD1, goes unchecked for lack of DNA. CDR3 length: 15 residues. Germline CDR1 reads MNHEY; CDR2 reads SVGAGI.

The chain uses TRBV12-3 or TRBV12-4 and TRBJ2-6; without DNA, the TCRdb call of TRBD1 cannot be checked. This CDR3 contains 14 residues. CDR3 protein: CASSFRVGANVLTF.

The CDR3: CASRLLGGMRQNYGYTF. The chain couples TRBV27 to TRBJ1-2. Germline V lookup: CDR1 MNHEY, CDR2 SMNVEV (reference sequence). This CDR3 is built from 17 residues.